The 13 T cell receptor beta chains presented below share a single source sample, sequenced in a study of cytomegalovirus exposure and HLA in healthy donors. The study ran its PCR with 60 Vbeta and 13 Jbeta primers. The table came from immunoSEQ multiplex PCR; TCRdb's copy has only in-frame clones and leaves some out. The sample has some 170,000 clones, about four fifths seen once. The sample comprised PBMCs. These receptors originate from a woman in her 30s in good health and CMV-seropositive.

This sequence joins TRBV5-1 and TRBJ1-1; tentative D call: TRBD1 (5 bases). The V end lost 6 bases, the J end lost 0 bases, and 9 bases lay between the germline ends. Germline V lookup: CDR1 SGHRS, CDR2 YFSETQ. This CDR3 spans 13 amino acids. CDR3 sequence reads: CASNQGLNTEAFF. CDR3 in DNA: TGCGCCAGCAATCAGGGTCTGAACACTGAAGCTTTCTTT.

Judged by abundance, this clone is medium-sized. The chain employs TRBV5-4 and TRBJ2-5; TRBD1 aligns across 8 bases. The CDR3 is 13 amino acids. CDR1 and CDR2 (germline): SGHNT, YYREEE (reference sequence). Trimming at V came to 4 bases and at J to 5 bases, leaving 4 bases not matched to a gene. The CDR3 here is CASSLQGGETQYF. As DNA, the CDR3 is TGTGCCAGCAGCCTACAGGGGGGCGAGACCCAGTACTTC.

This clone was seen a single time. The CDR3 DNA reads TGTGCCAGCTCACCCGCATCGGGGGGGGATAACGAGCAGTACTTC. Translated, it gives CASSPASGGDNEQYF. The genes are TRBV18 and TRBJ2-7, with 8 bases identical to TRBD2. The CDR3 is 15 residues long. CDR1 is KGHSH, CDR2 LQKENI, per germline. V shed 3 bases and J 5 bases; nucleotides not matched to a gene: 9.

This clone was counted a single time. The J gene is TRBJ1-5, the V gene TRBV30; D may be TRBD1 (5 bases). The germline V and J ends were trimmed by 3 bases and 5 bases, with 14 bases remaining between them. CDR3 length: 14 residues. Germline V gene sequence: CDR1 GTSNPN, CDR2 SVGIG (reference sequence). This CDR3 reads CAWRLLGGDQPQHF. DNA for the CDR3: TGTGCCTGGAGGTTGTTGGGGGGGGATCAGCCCCAGCATTTT.

This rearrangement joins TRBV10-3 to TRBJ2-5; possibly TRBD1 for D (6 bases). Trimming left V 1 base short and J 2 bases short, with 11 bases between. The CDR3 runs to 15 residues. Per the germline V gene, CDR1 is ENHRY and CDR2 is SYGVKD. The CDR3 bases are TGTGCCATCAGTGAGTTAGACAGGACTCAAGAGACCCAGTACTTC. This sequence encodes CAISELDRTQETQYF.

The V call is TRBV27, the J call TRBJ2-7, with 7 bases aligning to TRBD1. This CDR3 spans 15 amino acids. V dropped 5 bases and J dropped 0; count of bases not matched to a gene: 7. Per the germline V gene, CDR1 is MNHEY and CDR2 is SMNVEV (reference sequence). CDR3 loop: CASSPSTGSSYEQYF. CDR3 nucleotide sequence: TGTGCCAGCAGTCCTTCGACAGGGAGCTCCTACGAGCAGTACTTC.

The genes are TRBV4-2 and TRBJ2-2; perhaps TRBD1 as D (6 bases). V was clipped by 0 bases and J by 3 bases, with 17 bases between them. The germline V gene has CDR1 LGHNA and CDR2 YNFKEQ. The CDR3 has 18 residues. The CDR3 sequence: CASSQEWAGARYTGELFF. Here the CDR3 DNA reads TGTGCCAGCAGCCAAGAATGGGCAGGGGCCCGTTACACCGGGGAGCTGTTTTTT.

This chain joins TRBV2 and TRBJ2-7; 10 bases are shared with TRBD2. Germline assignment: CDR1 SNHLY and CDR2 FYNNEI. This CDR3 spans 15 amino acids. With 4 bases clipped from V and 2 bases from J, the junction kept 5 bases outside the gene matches. The CDR3 DNA reads as TGTGCCAGCAGTGCCACTACTAGCGGGGCCTACGAGCAGTACTTC. Protein sequence: CASSATTSGAYEQYF.

V gene TRBV7-8 combines with J gene TRBJ2-1; a possible D gene is TRBD1 (6 bases). The V gene's germline CDR1 is SGHVS and CDR2 FQNEAQ. V was shortened by 4 bases and J by 3 bases, with 10 bases between the two germline ends. This CDR3 is built from 14 residues. In nucleotides, the CDR3 is TGTGCCAGCAGCTATCGGACAGTCTACAATGAGCAGTTCTTC. This translates into CASSYRTVYNEQFF.

The CDR3 spells CASSQGRPYQETQYF. The CDR3 DNA sequence: TGTGCCAGCAGCCAGGGGCGCCCGTACCAAGAGACCCAGTACTTC. The V and J genes are TRBV6-4 and TRBJ2-5, with D tentatively TRBD1 (6 bases). Germline V gene data show CDR1 as MRHNA and CDR2 as SNTAGT. Trimming took off 6 bases at V and 0 bases at J, with 14 bases between the two ends. CDR3 length: 15 residues.

The chain links TRBV2 to TRBJ2-1, with TRBD1 identical over 9 bases. CDR1 and CDR2 (germline): SNHLY, FYNNEI. The CDR3 is 15 amino acids. J was trimmed by 2 bases and V by 6 bases; bases with no gene match: 5. CDR3 loop: CASRPRDRAYNEQFF. The CDR3 DNA sequence: TGTGCCAGCAGACCCCGGGACAGGGCCTACAATGAGCAGTTCTTC.

This rearrangement joins TRBV7-2 to TRBJ2-2, with unresolved D. Germline V gene sequence: CDR1 SGHTA, CDR2 FQGNSA. V was shortened by 2 bases and J by 6 bases, with 10 bases between the two germline ends. The CDR3 has 14 residues. CDR3 loop: CASSLLGPSGELFF. The DNA for the CDR3 is TGTGCCAGCAGCTTACTTGGGCCATCCGGGGAGCTGTTTTTT.

The CDR3 sequence: CASTRLVWTERRTDTQYF. Written as DNA, the CDR3 is TGCGCCAGCACTCGTCTTGTTTGGACAGAGAGACGCACAGATACGCAGTATTTT. The chain recombines TRBV5-1 with TRBJ2-3, with D perhaps matching TRBD1 (6 bases). This CDR3 spans 18 amino acids. Deletions cut 6 bases from V and 1 base from J, with 24 bases between. The germline CDR1 and CDR2 sequences are SGHRS and YFSETQ.